A single sample is the source of the 21 T cell receptor beta chains below, sequenced in a study of cytomegalovirus exposure and HLA in healthy donors. 13 Jbeta primers and 60 Vbeta primers were used for the PCR. TCRdb's table, derived via immunoSEQ multiplex PCR, lists solely in-frame clones and lacks some. The sample shows some 150,000 clones, over 60% of them seen only once. The sequenced material came from PBMCs. These receptors all come from a female donor in good health and CMV-seropositive.

The rearrangement joins TRBV9 to TRBJ1-6; D is ambiguous. Looked up from germline, CDR1 is SGDLS and CDR2 is YYNGEE. The CDR3 loop spans 14 amino acids. Trimming cost V 7 bases and J 0 bases, with 8 bases left between them. This CDR3 reads CASAYGSYNSPLHF. The DNA of the CDR3 is TGTGCCAGCGCGTATGGCTCCTATAATTCACCCCTCCACTTT.

The chain couples TRBV4-1 to TRBJ1-3; D may be TRBD1 (6 bases). The CDR3 sequence is 17 residues long. V lost 1 base, J lost 0 bases, and 13 bases lay in between. Germline V CDR1 and CDR2: MGHRA, YSYEKL. CDR3 protein: CASSQAGHPSSGNTIYF. CDR3 sequence (DNA): TGCGCCAGCAGCCAAGCGGGACATCCGAGCTCTGGAAACACCATATATTTT.

Comment on this clone: A junction end diverges from the germline sequence, so it may reflect a read error. V usage is TRBV7-9 and J usage is TRBJ1-1, with a possible D match to TRBD1 (6 bases). The CDR3 extends over 16 amino acids. From germline, CDR1 is SEHNR and CDR2 FQNEAQ (reference sequence). The CDR3 loop reads CSSSFPPGAGATEAFF. CDR3 nucleotides: TGTTCCAGCAGCTTCCCCCCCGGAGCAGGGGCGACTGAAGCTTTCTTT.

The rearrangement joins TRBV19 to TRBJ2-3; TRBD2 is a possible D gene (5 bases). The CDR3 extends over 15 amino acids. Trimming cost V 7 bases and J 0 bases, with 14 bases left between them. CDR1 LNHDA and CDR2 SQIVND come from the germline V gene (reference sequence). The CDR3 nucleotides read TGTGCCAGTAAATTTGGGCGGACTAGCACAGATACGCAGTATTTT. It encodes CASKFGRTSTDTQYF.

This clone has only a few counts. The V and J genes are TRBV6-5 and TRBJ1-2; the D is unclear. The V and J ends lost 4 bases and 5 bases respectively, with 5 bases between them. CDR3 length: 11 residues. Germline-derived CDR1 and CDR2 are MNHEY and SVGAGI. The CDR3 spells CASSSRYGYTF. The CDR3 DNA follows: TGTGCCAGCAGTTCCCGGTATGGCTACACCTTC.

The chain combines TRBV5-1 with TRBJ2-2; the match to TRBD2 covers 11 bases. Germline V gene sequence: CDR1 SGHRS, CDR2 YFSETQ. The junction had 4 bases not matched to a gene; V was cut back by 0 bases and J by 3 bases. This CDR3 contains 17 residues. CDR3 nucleotides: TGCGCCAGCAGCTTGGGACTGACTAGCGGGGACACCGGGGAGCTGTTTTTT. Its translation is CASSLGLTSGDTGELFF.

This chain joins TRBV11-2 and TRBJ2-1, with D possibly matching TRBD2 (6 bases). The germline V gene has CDR1 SGHAT and CDR2 FQNNGV. This CDR3 comprises 17 residues. The ends were cut back, 4 bases at V and 2 bases at J, with 18 bases in the middle. CDR3 protein: CASSSTSHANAYNEQFF. CDR3 in DNA: TGTGCCAGCAGCTCTACTAGCCACGCGAACGCCTACAATGAGCAGTTCTTC.

The V and J genes are TRBV18 and TRBJ1-1, with D perhaps matching TRBD1 (5 bases). From germline, CDR1 is KGHSH and CDR2 LQKENI. The V end was cut by 2 bases, the J end by 4 bases, with 14 bases between. CDR3 length: 15 amino acids. The DNA of the CDR3 is TGTGCCAGCTCACCATCCATAGGGGTTGGCACTGAAGCTTTCTTT. Translated: CASSPSIGVGTEAFF.

This chain links TRBV5-1 with TRBJ2-1; 10 positions match TRBD2. The CDR3 spans 15 residues. Germline CDR1 reads SGHRS; CDR2 reads YFSETQ. Trimming removed 1 base from V and 5 bases from J; junction bases left unmatched: 3. In DNA form, the CDR3 reads TGCGCCAGCAGCTTGAGAGCGGGGGGGGACAATGAGCAGTTCTTC. Protein product: CASSLRAGGDNEQFF.

The chain couples TRBV10-3 to TRBJ1-1, with TRBD1 as a possible D gene (5 bases). The CDR3 sequence is 15 residues long. Trimming removed 0 bases from V and 6 bases from J, with 14 bases in between. The germline V gene encodes CDR1 ENHRY and CDR2 SYGVKD. CDR3 nucleotide sequence: TGTGCCATCAGTGAGTCGTTACAGGAAAAGGCTGAAGCTTTCTTT. Translating it yields CAISESLQEKAEAFF.

This clone was seen only a few times. This sequence joins TRBV14 and TRBJ1-4; no reliable D call. Germline loops: CDR1 SGHDN, CDR2 FVKESK. The CDR3 is made up of 13 amino acids. Trimming left V 3 bases short and J 8 bases short, with 10 bases between. The CDR3 coding sequence is TGTGCCAGCAGCCAGACCCGGCGGGAAAAACTGTTTTTT. Translating gives CASSQTRREKLFF.

The rearrangement uses TRBV5-1 and TRBJ2-7, with 8 bases fitting TRBD1. The CDR3 spans 14 residues. Trimming cost V 0 bases and J 4 bases; bases outside gene matches: 3. Germline-derived CDR1 and CDR2 are SGHRS and YFSETQ. CDR3 bases: TGCGCCAGCAGCTTGGATCAGGGGGCTTACGAGCAGTACTTC. Residues: CASSLDQGAYEQYF. Based on the CDR3 plus reference TRBV5-1 and TRBJ2-7, the full variable domain is KAGVTQTPRYLIKTRGQQVTLSCSPISGHRSVSWYQQTPGQGLQFLFEYFSETQRNKGNFPGRFSGRQFSNSRSEMNVSTLELGDSALYLCASSLDQGAYEQYFGPGTRLTVT.

The chain is built from TRBV7-9 and TRBJ2-7; D not certain. The CDR3 has 13 residues. V was clipped by 3 bases and J by 7 bases, with 13 bases between them. From germline, CDR1 is SEHNR and CDR2 FQNEAQ (reference sequence). This CDR3 reads CASSFASADEQYF. In DNA, the CDR3 is TGTGCCAGCAGCTTTGCTAGTGCTGATGAGCAGTACTTC.

This clone appeared a few times. The V gene is TRBV6-5, the J gene TRBJ2-3; 7 bases are a match to TRBD1. CDR1 MNHEY and CDR2 SVGAGI come from the germline V gene. The V segment lost 0 bases and the J segment 1 base; nucleotides outside the gene matches: 4. CDR3 length equals 16 residues. The CDR3 coding sequence is TGTGCCAGCAGTTACTCGAACAGGGGCGGCACAGATACGCAGTATTTT. Translated, it gives CASSYSNRGGTDTQYF.

This clone was seen more than once but under ten times. The rearrangement joins TRBV6-1 to TRBJ1-2; tentative D call: TRBD1 (6 bases). This CDR3 region has 14 residues. V gave up 3 bases and J gave up 6 bases, with 14 bases separating them. The germline V gene encodes CDR1 MNHNS and CDR2 SASEGT. The CDR3 loop reads CASSDRPRGHGYTF. In DNA, the CDR3 is TGTGCCAGCAGTGATCGTCCCAGGGGACATGGCTACACCTTC.

J is TRBJ2-1 and V is TRBV9, with a tentative D call TRBD1 (5 bases). This CDR3 has 17 residues. Trimming shortened V by 0 bases and J by 0 bases, and 13 bases separated the two germline ends. Germline V gives CDR1 SGDLS, CDR2 YYNGEE. In nucleotides, the CDR3 is TGTGCCAGCAGCGTAGATGACAGCTTAAGCTCCTACAATGAGCAGTTCTTC. This sequence encodes CASSVDDSLSSYNEQFF.

This rearrangement joins TRBV4-2 to TRBJ1-1, with 7 bases that match TRBD1. With V trimmed by 2 bases and J by 1 base, 7 bases remained unmatched. CDR1 and CDR2 from the germline V gene are LGHNA and YNFKEQ. The length of the CDR3 is 16 residues. CDR3 bases: TGTGCCAGCAGCCAACCCTGGGACAGCCAGAACACTGAAGCTTTCTTT. This encodes CASSQPWDSQNTEAFF.

The V gene is TRBV19, the J gene TRBJ2-5; D is uncertain. The CDR3 covers 14 residues. V was pared by 1 base and J by 1 base, with 7 bases between. Per germline, CDR1 LNHDA and CDR2 SQIVND (reference sequence). The CDR3 DNA reads TGTGCCAGTAGTATAGGTAGAAGCCAAGAGACCCAGTACTTC. Translated, it gives CASSIGRSQETQYF.

V is TRBV28 and J is TRBJ2-7, with TRBD1 matching over 10 bases. Germline lookup yields CDR1 MDHEN and CDR2 SYDVKM. Trimming at V came to 5 bases and at J to 3 bases, leaving 1 base not matched to a gene. The CDR3 contains 13 residues. The CDR3 DNA follows: TGTGCCAGCAGTCGGACAGGGGGCTACGAGCAGTACTTC. Translating gives CASSRTGGYEQYF.

The chain is built from TRBV2 and TRBJ2-5; tentative D call: TRBD2 (6 bases). The CDR3 totals 15 residues. Germline CDR1 and CDR2: SNHLY and FYNNEI. Trimming removed 4 bases from V and 0 bases from J, with 12 bases in between. The DNA of the CDR3 is TGTGCCAGCAGTGGGAGGGCTAGTAACCAAGAGACCCAGTACTTC. Amino acid sequence: CASSGRASNQETQYF.

This chain joins TRBV10-1 and TRBJ2-7; possibly TRBD1 for D (6 bases). Trimming left V 4 bases short and J 3 bases short, with 13 bases between. This CDR3 is built from 14 residues. Germline CDR1 and CDR2: WNHNN and SYGVQD (reference sequence). CDR3 residues: CASSGGTPFYEQYF. The CDR3 region has the DNA TGCGCCAGCAGTGGTGGGACACCCTTCTACGAGCAGTACTTC.